The 27 T cell receptor beta chains presented below share a single source sample, sequenced in a study of Graves' ophthalmopathy and Graves' hyperthyroidism. Amplification of the TCR beta CDR3 regions used RNA transcripts (as template). First-round RT-PCR with HTBI primers preceded a second-round multiplex PCR. Each CDR3 protein gets one entry after TCRdb re-called the multiplex PCR reads with MiXCR. Here the sample spans about 480,000 distinct CDR3 sequences, approximately 15% being singletons. The specimen was blood. Every receptor here comes from a woman under 40 with Graves' ophthalmopathy.

This clonotype was recorded at least ten times. The V call is TRBV4-1, the J call TRBJ2-7, with unresolved D. The germline V and J ends were trimmed by 4 bases and 0 bases, with 10 bases remaining between them. The CDR3 runs 14 residues. Germline V lookup: CDR1 MGHRA, CDR2 YSYEKL. The CDR3 sequence is CASSPSAISYEQYF. The CDR3 DNA sequence: TGCGCCAGCAGCCCTAGTGCCATCTCCTACGAGCAGTACTTC.

Many counts were recorded for this clonotype. The chain couples TRBV2 to TRBJ1-5, with unresolved D. V was pared by 3 bases and J by 1 base, with 16 bases between. CDR1 and CDR2 (germline): SNHLY, FYNNEI. CDR3 length equals 17 residues. CDR3 in DNA: TGTGCCAGCAGTGATTTCTGGGAGGGTGGGAGCAATCAGCCCCAGCATTTT. Translated, it gives CASSDFWEGGSNQPQHF. The whole variable domain, filled in from reference TRBV2 and TRBJ1-5, reads EPEVTQTPSHQVTQMGQEVILRCVPISNHLYFYWYRQILGQKVEFLVSFYNNEISEKSEIFDDQFSVERPDGSNFTLKIRSTKLEDSAMYFCASSDFWEGGSNQPQHFGDGTRLSIL.

This clonotype has a handful of counts. A much larger clone differs from this one at a single base, so this may be a read error. This chain joins TRBV6-1 and TRBJ1-2; 9 bases agree with TRBD1. Germline V lookup: CDR1 MNHNS, CDR2 SASEGT. CDR3 size: 14 residues. Here the CDR3 reads CACSLRDRDYGYTF. The CDR3 nucleotides read TGTGCCTGCAGTCTCCGGGACAGGGATTATGGCTACACCTTC.

This clonotype was picked up many times. The V and J genes are TRBV6-1 and TRBJ1-5; no definite D call. Germline-derived CDR1 and CDR2 are MNHNS and SASEGT. The V end lost 3 bases, the J end lost 4 bases, and 13 bases lay between the germline ends. This CDR3 has 15 amino acids. CDR3: CASSEGWIGNQPQHF. The CDR3 DNA follows: TGTGCCAGCAGTGAGGGGTGGATAGGGAATCAGCCCCAGCATTTT.

This clonotype was counted many times. The V gene is TRBV5-1, the J gene TRBJ1-2; unclear D gene. CDR1 and CDR2 (germline): SGHRS, YFSETQ. V was shortened by 2 bases and J by 4 bases, with 18 bases between the two germline ends. The CDR3 runs 16 residues. CDR3 protein: CASSFASGPSGYGYTF. Written as DNA, the CDR3 is TGCGCCAGCAGCTTTGCGTCGGGTCCAAGTGGCTATGGCTACACCTTC.

This clonotype was recorded many times. CDR3 region: CASSSWTVPNYGYTF. The CDR3 region has the DNA TGTGCCAGCAGTTCCTGGACGGTACCTAACTATGGCTACACCTTC. The rearrangement links TRBV12-3 or TRBV12-4 to TRBJ1-2; D uncertain. The V and J ends lost 4 bases and 0 bases respectively, with 12 bases between them. The CDR3 has 15 residues.

This clonotype occurred many times. The V and J genes are TRBV3-1 and TRBJ1-1; TRBD1 is a possible D gene (5 bases). CDR3 length: 19 amino acids. Looked up from germline, CDR1 is LGHDT and CDR2 is YNNKEL (reference sequence). V gave up 0 bases and J gave up 0 bases, with 20 bases separating them. This chain's CDR3 is CASSQDSRGSLSVNTEAFF. The CDR3 DNA is TGTGCCAGCAGCCAAGATTCCCGGGGGAGTCTCTCAGTGAACACTGAAGCTTTCTTT. Filled out from reference TRBV3-1 and TRBJ1-1, the complete variable domain reads DTAVSQTPKYLVTQMGNDKSIKCEQNLGHDTMYWYKQDSKKFLKIMFSYNNKELIINETVPNRFSPKSPDKAHLNLHINSLELGDSAVYFCASSQDSRGSLSVNTEAFFGQGTRLTVV.

This chain links TRBV30 with TRBJ2-7, with 8 bases identical to TRBD2. This CDR3 has 15 residues. CDR1 and CDR2 (germline): GTSNPN, SVGIG (reference sequence). V was pared by 1 base and J by 3 bases, with 8 bases of the junction left unmatched. The CDR3 region has the DNA TGTGCCTGGAGTGACGGGCCGGGGGGGGGCTACGAGCAGTACTTC. Translating it yields CAWSDGPGGGYEQYF.

The CDR3 DNA reads as TGCGCCAGCAGCCCTTCGGGTACCAAAAACATTCAGTACTTC. Translation: CASSPSGTKNIQYF. The V gene is TRBV5-1, the J gene TRBJ2-4, with D hard to call. The V and J ends lost 4 bases and 2 bases respectively, with 10 bases between them. Germline V gene data show CDR1 as SGHRS and CDR2 as YFSETQ. The CDR3 has 14 residues. Full variable domain (rest looked up from reference TRBV5-1 and TRBJ2-4): KAGVTQTPRYLIKTRGQQVTLSCSPISGHRSVSWYQQTPGQGLQFLFEYFSETQRNKGNFPGRFSGRQFSNSRSEMNVSTLELGDSALYLCASSPSGTKNIQYFGAGTRLSVL.

This clonotype was observed many times. The rearrangement joins TRBV28 to TRBJ1-5; no reliable D call. There are 12 residues in the CDR3. Germline V gives CDR1 MDHEN, CDR2 SYDVKM. Trimming shortened V by 8 bases and J by 2 bases, and 7 bases separated the two germline ends. The CDR3 DNA sequence: TGTGCCAGCTGCCAAGGCAATCAGCCCCAGCATTTT. Translated: CASCQGNQPQHF.

This clonotype was detected ten times or more. This chain joins TRBV28 and TRBJ1-2; TRBD1 agrees at 9 bases. Germline V gene data show CDR1 as MDHEN and CDR2 as SYDVKM. Trimming removed 6 bases from V and 4 bases from J; junction bases left unmatched: 9. The length of the CDR3 is 15 residues. The CDR3 loop reads CASSPPRQGGYGYTF. CDR3 in DNA: TGTGCCAGCAGCCCACCCCGACAGGGGGGCTATGGCTACACCTTC.

This clonotype was observed many times. This chain connects TRBV12-3 or TRBV12-4 to TRBJ2-7; D is ambiguous. Deletions cut 7 bases from V and 5 bases from J, with 12 bases between. There are 12 residues in the CDR3. DNA of the CDR3: TGTGCCAGCACCTCCAAAGGCCACGAGCAGTACTTC. Amino acid sequence: CASTSKGHEQYF.

This sequence joins TRBV2 and TRBJ2-2; 8 nucleotides agree with TRBD1. J lost 6 bases, V lost 8 bases, and 8 bases had no gene match. Germline values: CDR1 SNHLY, CDR2 FYNNEI. The CDR3 runs to 14 residues. The CDR3 here is CASHEQGDPGELFF. As DNA, the CDR3 is TGTGCCAGCCACGAACAGGGGGATCCCGGGGAGCTGTTTTTT.

The chain joins TRBV6-1 to TRBJ2-6; D might be TRBD2 (5 bases). Germline CDR1 reads MNHNS; CDR2 reads SASEGT. There are 15 residues in the CDR3. The V end was cut by 8 bases, the J end by 1 base, with 12 bases between. The CDR3 protein is CASGLPGSGANVLTF. The CDR3 nucleotides are TGTGCCAGCGGACTTCCTGGGTCTGGGGCCAACGTCCTGACTTTC.

In its sample, this clonotype was seen many times. The chain recombines TRBV12-3 or TRBV12-4 with TRBJ1-6; D gene unclear. V was clipped by 7 bases and J by 0 bases, with 13 bases between them. This CDR3 spans 16 amino acids. Written as DNA, the CDR3 is TGTGCCAGCACAACGGACTCGAGCTCCTATAATTCACCCCTCCACTTT. It codes for CASTTDSSSYNSPLHF.

Comment on this clonotype: The junction does not match germline at one end; this may be a read error. This chain joins TRBV6-5 and TRBJ1-1; TRBD1 matches at 7 bases. Germline V gene sequence: CDR1 MNHEY, CDR2 SVGAGI. This CDR3 comprises 13 residues. The CDR3 protein is CASRYSGTDEAFF. In DNA form, the CDR3 reads TGTGCCAGCCGTTACTCTGGGACAGATGAAGCTTTCTTT.

This clonotype was counted ten times or more. This chain joins TRBV7-3 and TRBJ1-5, with TRBD1 matching 10 bases. The CDR3 runs to 15 residues. Germline assignment: CDR1 SGHTA and CDR2 FQGTGA. V was pared by 5 bases and J by 3 bases, with 4 bases of the junction left unmatched. CDR3 nucleotide sequence: TGTGCCAGCAGCCAGACAGGGGGCATCAATCAGCCCCAGCATTTT. Translated: CASSQTGGINQPQHF.

Ten or more counts support this clonotype. V usage is TRBV6-2 or TRBV6-3 and J usage is TRBJ2-7; 14 nucleotides align to TRBD2. J was trimmed by 6 bases and V by 6 bases; bases with no gene match: 16. The germline CDR1 and CDR2 sequences are MNHEY and SVGEGT. The length of the CDR3 is 18 residues. Here the CDR3 DNA reads TGTGCCAGCAGCTACGGACTAGCGGGAGGTCTCCCAGCGGCCGAGCAGTACTTC. Its protein is CASSYGLAGGLPAAEQYF.

In its sample, this clonotype was seen many times. The CDR3 loop is CACRRGDQETQYF. The CDR3 bases are TGCGCCTGTCGTAGAGGGGACCAAGAGACCCAGTACTTC. J is TRBJ2-5 and V is TRBV5-1; possibly TRBD1 or TRBD2 for D (5 bases each). The CDR3 contains 13 residues. The germline V gene encodes CDR1 SGHRS and CDR2 YFSETQ. Trimming pared 10 bases from V and 0 bases from J, leaving 13 bases between.

This clonotype has at least ten counts. The chain couples TRBV20-1 to TRBJ2-5, with 7 bases fitting TRBD2. Trimming at V came to 1 base and at J to 4 bases, leaving 6 bases not matched to a gene. Germline values: CDR1 DFQATT, CDR2 SNEGSKA (reference sequence). This CDR3 has 14 residues. CDR3 loop: CSARAAGRGETQYF. Written as DNA, the CDR3 is TGCAGTGCTAGAGCAGCGGGGAGGGGAGAGACCCAGTACTTC.

This clonotype occurred many times. The chain joins TRBV11-2 to TRBJ2-5; D ambiguous. This CDR3 has 15 amino acids. The ends were cut back, 3 bases at V and 5 bases at J, with 16 bases in the middle. Germline V gene data show CDR1 as SGHAT and CDR2 as FQNNGV. The chain's CDR3 is CASSFLPNLVETQYF. The CDR3, as DNA: TGTGCCAGCAGCTTCTTGCCCAACCTAGTTGAGACCCAGTACTTC.

This clonotype was observed a few times. The chain carries TRBV3-1 and TRBJ1-1; TRBD1 is a possible D gene (5 bases). This CDR3 has 14 amino acids. Germline V CDR1 and CDR2: LGHDT, YNNKEL (reference sequence). Trimming removed 1 base from V and 6 bases from J, with 12 bases in between. The CDR3 protein is CASSQVWGNPEAFF. The CDR3 bases are TGTGCCAGCAGCCAAGTTTGGGGGAATCCTGAAGCTTTCTTT.

This clonotype was counted only a few times. This may come from a read error, since a much larger clone is one base off. This chain links TRBV28 with TRBJ2-4; D is perhaps TRBD1 or TRBD2 (5 bases each). The CDR3 loop spans 15 amino acids. In germline, CDR1 is MDHEN, CDR2 SYDVKM. The CDR3 DNA is TGTGCCAGCAGCCAACACGGGACGGAAAAAAACATTAAGTACTTC. Translated: CASSQHGTEKNIKYF.

The table lists this clonotype with many counts. The chain recombines TRBV11-2 with TRBJ2-4; TRBD1 is a possible D gene (6 bases). Germline CDR1 SGHAT, CDR2 FQNNGV. Deletions cut 1 base from V and 2 bases from J, with 12 bases between. This CDR3 contains 16 residues. CDR3 sequence: CASSLGARGTKNIQYF. Written as DNA, the CDR3 is TGTGCCAGCAGCTTAGGCGCCAGGGGAACCAAAAACATTCAGTACTTC.

This clonotype came up many times. The rearrangement joins TRBV19 to TRBJ1-2; D gene uncertain. Trimming removed 3 bases at V and 7 bases at J, with 12 bases between. Germline CDR1 is LNHDA and CDR2 is SQIVND (reference sequence). CDR3 length: 13 residues. The CDR3, as DNA: TGTGCCAGTAGTATGGATTTCGCGGGTGGCTACACCTTC. This codes for CASSMDFAGGYTF.

This clonotype was seen ten or more times. This rearrangement joins TRBV6-5 to TRBJ1-6, with D possibly TRBD1 on 5 matching bases. Trimming took 8 bases from V and 9 from J, leaving 14 bases between them. Germline assignment: CDR1 MNHEY and CDR2 SVGAGI. The CDR3 totals 13 residues. This chain's CDR3 is CASQSGRASPLHF. CDR3 nucleotide sequence: TGTGCCAGCCAATCGGGGCGGGCTTCACCCCTCCACTTT.

The rearrangement uses TRBV12-3 or TRBV12-4 and TRBJ1-2; 7 bases line up with TRBD1. The CDR3 is 11 amino acids. V shed 8 bases and J 8 bases; nucleotides not matched to a gene: 5. The CDR3 DNA follows: TGTGCCAGCTCCGACAGGGACGGCTACACCTTC. Translation gives CASSDRDGYTF.